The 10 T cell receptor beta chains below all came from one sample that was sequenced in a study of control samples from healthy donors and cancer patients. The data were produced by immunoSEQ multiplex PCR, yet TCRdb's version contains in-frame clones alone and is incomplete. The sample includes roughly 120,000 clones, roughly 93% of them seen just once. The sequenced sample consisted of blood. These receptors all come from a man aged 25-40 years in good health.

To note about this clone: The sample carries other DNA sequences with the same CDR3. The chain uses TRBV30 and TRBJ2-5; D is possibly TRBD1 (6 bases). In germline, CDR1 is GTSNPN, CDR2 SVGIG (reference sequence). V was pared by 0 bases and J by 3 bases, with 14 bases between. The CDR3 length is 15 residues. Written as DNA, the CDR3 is TGTGCCTGGAGTGTAGGGCAGGGGTTGAAAGAGACCCAGTACTTC. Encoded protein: CAWSVGQGLKETQYF. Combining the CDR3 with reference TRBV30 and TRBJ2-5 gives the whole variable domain SQTIHQWPATLVQPVGSPLSLECTVEGTSNPNLYWYRQAAGRGLQLLFYSVGIGQISSEVPQNLSASRPQDRQFILSSKKLLLSDSGFYLCAWSVGQGLKETQYFGPGTRLLVL.

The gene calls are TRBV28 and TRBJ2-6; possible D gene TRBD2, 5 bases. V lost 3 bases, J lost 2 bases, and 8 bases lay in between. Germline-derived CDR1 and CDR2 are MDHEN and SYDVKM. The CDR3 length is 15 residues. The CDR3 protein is CASSFSGTGANVLTF. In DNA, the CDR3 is TGTGCCAGCAGTTTCTCGGGGACTGGGGCCAACGTCCTGACTTTC.

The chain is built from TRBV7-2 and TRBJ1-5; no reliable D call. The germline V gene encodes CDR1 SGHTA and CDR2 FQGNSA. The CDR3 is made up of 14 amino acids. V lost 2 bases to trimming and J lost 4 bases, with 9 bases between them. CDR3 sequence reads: CASSLNFGNQPQHF. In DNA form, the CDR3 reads TGTGCCAGCAGCTTAAATTTCGGGAATCAGCCCCAGCATTTT.

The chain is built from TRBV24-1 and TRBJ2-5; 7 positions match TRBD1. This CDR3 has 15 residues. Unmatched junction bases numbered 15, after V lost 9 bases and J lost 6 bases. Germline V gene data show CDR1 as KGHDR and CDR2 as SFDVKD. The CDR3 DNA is TGTGCCACCCGGTCCGGGACAGCAATCCCCAAGACCCAGTACTTC. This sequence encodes CATRSGTAIPKTQYF.

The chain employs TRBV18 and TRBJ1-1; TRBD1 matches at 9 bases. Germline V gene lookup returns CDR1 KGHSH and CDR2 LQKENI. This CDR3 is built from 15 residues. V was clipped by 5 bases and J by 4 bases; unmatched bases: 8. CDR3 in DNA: TGTGCCAGCTCAGACGGGACAGGGAAGGGCACTGAAGCTTTCTTT. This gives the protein CASSDGTGKGTEAFF.

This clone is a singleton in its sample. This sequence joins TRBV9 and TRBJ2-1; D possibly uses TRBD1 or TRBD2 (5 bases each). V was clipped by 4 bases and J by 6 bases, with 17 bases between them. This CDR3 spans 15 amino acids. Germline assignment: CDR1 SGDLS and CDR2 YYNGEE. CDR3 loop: CASSRGLGDGNEQFF. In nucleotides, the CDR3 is TGTGCCAGCAGCAGAGGTTTAGGGGACGGCAATGAGCAGTTCTTC.

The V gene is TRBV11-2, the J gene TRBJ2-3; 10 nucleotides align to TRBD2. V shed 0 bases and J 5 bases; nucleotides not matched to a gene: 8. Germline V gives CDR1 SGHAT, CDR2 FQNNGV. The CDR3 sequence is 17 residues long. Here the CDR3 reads CASSLDVGLAGGDTQYF. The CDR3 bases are TGTGCCAGCAGCTTAGATGTTGGATTAGCGGGGGGAGATACGCAGTATTTT. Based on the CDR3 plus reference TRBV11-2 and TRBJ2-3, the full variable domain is EAGVAQSPRYKIIEKRQSVAFWCNPISGHATLYWYQQILGQGPKLLIQFQNNGVVDDSQLPKDRFSAERLKGVDSTLKIQPAKLEDSAVYLCASSLDVGLAGGDTQYFGPGTRLTVL.

CDR3 sequence: CASSSGTSGGGETQYF. Here the CDR3 DNA reads TGTGCCAGCAGCTCGGGGACTAGCGGGGGAGGAGAGACCCAGTACTTC. The chain combines TRBV5-4 with TRBJ2-5; 14 bases match TRBD2. J was trimmed by 4 bases and V by 3 bases; bases with no gene match: 5. The germline CDR1 and CDR2 sequences are SGHNT and YYREEE (reference sequence). The CDR3 consists of 16 residues. Drawing the rest from reference TRBV5-4 and TRBJ2-5, the complete variable domain is ETGVTQSPTHLIKTRGQQVTLRCSSQSGHNTVSWYQQALGQGPQFIFQYYREEENGRGNFPPRFSGLQFPNYSSELNVNALELDDSALYLCASSSGTSGGGETQYFGPGTRLLVL.

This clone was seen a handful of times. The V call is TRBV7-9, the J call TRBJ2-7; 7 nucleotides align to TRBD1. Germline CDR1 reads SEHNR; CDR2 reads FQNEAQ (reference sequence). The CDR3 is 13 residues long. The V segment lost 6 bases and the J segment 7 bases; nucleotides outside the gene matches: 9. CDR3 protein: CASRPRTGWEQYF. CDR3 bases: TGTGCCAGCAGACCTCGGACAGGTTGGGAGCAGTACTTC.

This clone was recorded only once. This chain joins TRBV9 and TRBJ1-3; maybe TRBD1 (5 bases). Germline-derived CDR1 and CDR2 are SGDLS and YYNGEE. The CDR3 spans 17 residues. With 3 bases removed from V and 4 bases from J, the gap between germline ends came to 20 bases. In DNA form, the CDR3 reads TGTGCCAGCAGCGCCTCCGGGACGCGATCTACAGGAAACACCATATATTTT. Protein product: CASSASGTRSTGNTIYF.